The next 4 T cell receptor beta chains were all read from a single sample in a study of T cells in Graves' hyperthyroidism and ophthalmopathy. Amplification of TCR beta CDR3 regions used RNA as the template. In the first-round RT-PCR of the TCR CDR3, the HTBI primer set was used. TCRdb itself ran the multiplex PCR reads through MiXCR, one entry per CDR3 protein. The sample consists of roughly 510,000 distinct CDR3 sequences, about 45% of them appearing once. Material: peripheral blood or thyroid tissue (not recorded which). The receptor source for this set is an adult woman with Graves' disease, either hyperthyroidism or ophthalmopathy (not recorded which).

The CDR3 loop is CASSLRGNNEKLFF. DNA for the CDR3: TGTGCCAGCAGTTTGAGGGGCAATAATGAAAAACTGTTTTTT. The V gene is TRBV6-1, the J gene TRBJ1-4; tentatively, D is TRBD1 (5 bases). The germline V and J ends were trimmed by 5 bases and 4 bases, with 11 bases remaining between them. Germline V gene sequence: CDR1 MNHNS, CDR2 SASEGT. CDR3 size: 14 residues.

The chain carries TRBV20-1 and TRBJ2-7; a weak D match, TRBD1 (5 bases). V was pared by 5 bases and J by 2 bases, with 22 bases between. The CDR3 has 16 amino acids. CDR1 is DFQATT, CDR2 SNEGSKA, per germline (reference sequence). CDR3 region: CSAPARNDQGAYEQYF. The CDR3 DNA is TGCAGTGCTCCAGCTCGCAATGATCAGGGTGCCTACGAGCAGTACTTC.

The chain links TRBV13 to TRBJ2-5; the match to TRBD1 covers 8 bases. CDR1 PRHDT and CDR2 FYEKMQ come from the germline V gene (reference sequence). V lost 6 bases to trimming and J lost 4 bases; unmatched junction nucleotides: 4. The CDR3 runs 13 residues. The CDR3 is CASRLGQGETQYF. DNA of the CDR3: TGTGCCAGCAGACTAGGACAGGGAGAGACCCAGTACTTC.

V usage is TRBV10-3 and J usage is TRBJ1-3; 9 bases match TRBD1. With 5 bases clipped from V and 2 bases from J, the junction kept 4 bases outside the gene matches. There are 15 residues in the CDR3. The V gene's germline CDR1 is ENHRY and CDR2 SYGVKD. The chain's CDR3 is CAISFRQGAGNTIYF. The CDR3 DNA sequence: TGTGCCATCAGTTTCAGACAGGGGGCTGGAAACACCATATATTTT.